This T cell receptor (beta chain) came from a study of T-cell reconstitution after alpha-beta-depleted transplantation in children. Whole-study findings and limits: Expanded graft clones numbering several hundred reportedly gave rise to alpha-beta T cells about two months after transplant.

The TCRbeta library incorporated unique molecular identifiers. MiXCR was run by TCRdb on the PCR reads, yielding one entry per CDR3 protein. The sample consists of about 440,000 distinct CDR3 sequences, 43% of them appearing once. As regards this clonotype: The antigen is undetermined.

The length of the CDR3 is 16 residues. The germline CDR1 and CDR2 sequences are DFQATT and SNEGSKA (reference sequence). The junction had 7 bases not matched to a gene; V was cut back by 4 bases and J by 4 bases. The material was PBMCs, obtained before TCRalphabeta/CD19-depleted stem cell transplant. The receptor was derived from a girl aged 2-15 years with aplastic anemia, due to receive a stem cell transplant. The chain employs TRBV20-1 and TRBJ2-3; 14 nucleotides match TRBD2. As DNA, the CDR3 is TGCAGTGCTAACAGACTAGCGGGAGGGCCCCCAGATACGCAGTATTTT. Its translation: CSANRLAGGPPDTQYF.